The TCR beta chain described here comes from a study of T cell responses to AZD1222 COVID-19 vaccine. Study-wide results and caveats: Receipt of two AZD1222 doses was followed by a rise in Spike-specific TCR breadth and depth. Dominant CD4 TCR responses targeted spike regions 160-218 and 743-854.

About this clone: The antigen remains undetermined.

Sequencing was performed with immunoSEQ multiplex PCR; in TCRdb, only in-frame clones are kept and a portion is missing. This sample has about 82,000 clones, with 92% found just once. CDR3 size: 15 residues. J lost 7 bases, V lost 3 bases, and 8 bases had no gene match. Germline CDR1 and CDR2: MRHNA and SNTAGT. This receptor was taken from an adult who received the AZD1222 COVID-19 vaccine. Specimen: peripheral blood, collected 28 days after the second AZD1222 dose. The V gene is TRBV6-4, the J gene TRBJ2-3; TRBD2 matches at 9 bases. The CDR3 DNA follows: TGTGCCAGCAGTGAAACCAGCGGGGGGCGCCATACGCAGTATTTT. Translating gives CASSETSGGRHTQYF.